What follows are 17 T cell receptor beta chains derived from one specimen sequenced in a study of Ad26.COV2.S vaccination and SARS-CoV-2 variants. The data were produced by immunoSEQ multiplex PCR, yet TCRdb's version contains in-frame clones alone and is incomplete. Here the sample spans roughly 380,000 clones, 85% being singletons. Treatment reported: around 19 received Ad26.COV2.S at low or high dose, single or two shots; several received placebo; per-sample allocation not given. All samples were drawn on day 63, counting from the first vaccine or placebo injection. The sample in question was peripheral blood, obtained in a trial of Ad26.COV2.S vaccine versus placebo. All receptors come from a person between 18 and 65 years old who received the Ad26.COV2.S COVID-19 vaccine or a placebo.

The gene calls are TRBV10-3 and TRBJ2-3; D not resolved. The germline V gene encodes CDR1 ENHRY and CDR2 SYGVKD. The V end was cut by 2 bases, the J end by 3 bases, with 9 bases between. The CDR3 sequence is 14 residues long. CDR3 loop: CAISERVRTDTQYF. The DNA of the CDR3 is TGTGCCATCAGTGAGAGGGTGAGGACAGATACGCAGTATTTT.

The J gene is TRBJ2-7, the V gene TRBV3-1 (or the pseudogene TRBV3-2), with 11 bases that match TRBD2. The CDR3 has 16 amino acids. The germline V gene encodes CDR1 LGHDT and CDR2 YNNKEL (reference sequence). The V and J ends lost 8 bases and 2 bases, in that order; junction bases with no gene match: 11. The CDR3 DNA is TGTGCCAGCGGGACTGCTGGACTAGCGGGCCCCTACGAGCAGTACTTC. It codes for CASGTAGLAGPYEQYF.

The CDR3 is CASSLGLTQETQYF. CDR3 sequence (DNA): TGTGCCAGCAGTTTAGGCCTAACACAAGAGACCCAGTACTTC. The chain employs TRBV27 and TRBJ2-5; D remains unclear. With 2 bases removed from V and 2 bases from J, the gap between germline ends came to 9 bases. The length of the CDR3 is 14 residues. Germline CDR1 reads MNHEY; CDR2 reads SMNVEV (reference sequence).

The V and J genes are TRBV5-5 and TRBJ1-5; D possibly corresponds to TRBD1 (5 bases). V lost 7 bases to trimming and J lost 3 bases, with 17 bases between them. Germline lookup yields CDR1 SGHKS and CDR2 YYEKEE (reference sequence). The CDR3 spans 15 residues. The CDR3 sequence is CASSRTGPINQPQHF. The CDR3 coding sequence is TGTGCCAGCTCAAGGACGGGACCGATCAATCAGCCCCAGCATTTT.

V and J are TRBV27 and TRBJ1-5; possibly TRBD1 for D (6 bases). Between the trimmed V and J ends, which lost 0 bases and 2 bases, there was a span of 14 bases. The V gene's germline CDR1 is MNHEY and CDR2 SMNVEV (reference sequence). The CDR3 consists of 17 residues. The CDR3 DNA reads TGTGCCAGCAGTTTATCGCGGCAGACAGGCCGCAATCAGCCCCAGCATTTT. As protein: CASSLSRQTGRNQPQHF.

The rearrangement joins TRBV5-1 to TRBJ2-5; the D gene is possibly TRBD2 (6 bases). The CDR3 totals 15 residues. Trimming shortened V by 0 bases and J by 2 bases, and 11 bases separated the two germline ends. Germline CDR1 is SGHRS and CDR2 is YFSETQ. Here the CDR3 reads CASSLASGEQETQYF. The CDR3 DNA reads as TGCGCCAGCAGCTTGGCGTCGGGGGAGCAAGAGACCCAGTACTTC.

The CDR3 here is CASWSGLAGGVPDEQFF. In DNA form, the CDR3 reads TGTGCCAGCTGGTCCGGGCTAGCGGGAGGTGTACCCGATGAGCAGTTCTTC. The rearrangement links TRBV9 to TRBJ2-1, with 11 nucleotides matching TRBD2. CDR1 and CDR2 (germline): SGDLS, YYNGEE. The CDR3 runs 17 residues. V lost 7 bases and J lost 8; bases outside the gene matches: 17.

This chain links TRBV15 with TRBJ2-7; 9 bases map to TRBD2. The CDR3 spans 16 residues. The trim removed 1 base at V and 4 bases at J, leaving 8 bases unmatched. Germline values: CDR1 LNHNV, CDR2 YYDKDF (reference sequence). CDR3 nucleotide sequence: TGTGCCACCAGCAGAGGTGTGACTAGCGGTGATTACGAGCAGTACTTC. It is translated as CATSRGVTSGDYEQYF.

J is TRBJ2-1 and V is TRBV10-3; TRBD1 is a possible D gene (7 bases). V lost 0 bases and J lost 8, with 11 bases in between. The CDR3 spans 14 residues. From germline, CDR1 is ENHRY and CDR2 SYGVKD. CDR3 DNA: TGTGCCATCAGTGAGTCGCAGGGGGGCTATGAGCAGTTCTTC. Translation: CAISESQGGYEQFF.

This clone was picked up one time. The chain employs TRBV24-1 and TRBJ2-3; D call uncertain. The germline V and J ends were trimmed by 1 base and 9 bases, with 4 bases remaining between them. The CDR3 sequence is 11 residues long. CDR1 and CDR2 (germline): KGHDR, SFDVKD. In DNA, the CDR3 is TGTGCCACCAGTGATTTTAAGACGCAGTATTTT. Its translation is CATSDFKTQYF.

CDR3 bases: TGTGCCAGCAGTGACCAGGGGAAGTTATACAATGAGCAGTTCTTC. Amino acids: CASSDQGKLYNEQFF. This chain uses TRBV2 with TRBJ2-1; perhaps TRBD1 as D (6 bases). Germline V gene data show CDR1 as SNHLY and CDR2 as FYNNEI. This CDR3 spans 15 amino acids. Trimming pared 3 bases from V and 4 bases from J, leaving 13 bases between.

V is TRBV11-2 and J is TRBJ2-5; D perhaps matches TRBD2 (8 bases). The germline V gene has CDR1 SGHAT and CDR2 FQNNGV. The ends were cut back, 2 bases at V and 9 bases at J, with 22 bases in the middle. This CDR3 is built from 16 residues. The CDR3 DNA reads TGTGCCAGCAGCTTATCCCATAGCGGGGCCCAGGGGGCCCAGTACTTC. It specifies CASSLSHSGAQGAQYF.

This sequence joins TRBV5-4 and TRBJ2-3, with D perhaps assigned TRBD1 or TRBD2 (6 bases each). Trimming shortened V by 6 bases and J by 3 bases, and 20 bases separated the two germline ends. The CDR3 spans 16 residues. CDR1 and CDR2 (germline): SGHNT, YYREEE (reference sequence). In DNA, the CDR3 is TGTGCCAGCAAACAGGGACTTGGAAGATCGACAGATACGCAGTATTTT. It codes for CASKQGLGRSTDTQYF.

The chain couples TRBV19 to TRBJ2-2, with D hard to call. The CDR3 loop spans 14 amino acids. The V gene lost 0 bases and the J gene lost 3 bases, with 5 bases spanning the gap. Germline CDR1 and CDR2: LNHDA and SQIVND (reference sequence). CDR3 sequence reads: CASSIEADTGELFF. The CDR3 DNA reads as TGTGCCAGTAGTATAGAGGCAGACACCGGGGAGCTGTTTTTT.

The V gene is TRBV24-1, the J gene TRBJ1-2, with 8 positions matching TRBD1. The V segment lost 4 bases and the J segment 2 bases; nucleotides outside the gene matches: 8. The CDR3 has 16 residues. Germline lookup yields CDR1 KGHDR and CDR2 SFDVKD. CDR3 amino acids: CATSDRGQGENYGYTF. In DNA, the CDR3 is TGTGCCACCAGTGACCGTGGACAGGGTGAGAACTATGGCTACACCTTC.

The chain recombines TRBV2 with TRBJ1-5; a possible D gene is TRBD1 (6 bases). V shed 6 bases and J shed 6 bases, with 12 bases lying between them. Germline V gives CDR1 SNHLY, CDR2 FYNNEI. The CDR3 spans 13 residues. The CDR3 protein is CASRSGGGQPQHF. CDR3 in DNA: TGTGCCAGCAGGTCGGGGGGCGGTCAGCCCCAGCATTTT.

The CDR3 reads CASSCTGTGISQPQHF. CDR3 nucleotide sequence: TGTGCCAGCAGTTGCACCGGGACAGGGATTTCCCAGCCCCAGCATTTT. V and J are TRBV6-7 and TRBJ1-5; 9 bases map to TRBD1. TRBV6-7 is given ORF status, its function remaining uncertain. V lost 4 bases, J lost 7 bases, and 11 bases stayed unmatched. The CDR3 spans 16 residues.